One and the same sample provided the 8 T cell receptor beta chains below, sequenced in a study of glioma-infiltrating T cells after dendritic cell vaccination. Only in-frame clones appear in the TCRdb table, and some are missing; sequencing was by immunoSEQ multiplex PCR. The sample carries over a thousand clones, 86% recorded once. The sample here was tumor tissue, taken before dendritic cell vaccination. The source of these receptors is a human donor with glioblastoma.

The gene calls are TRBV2 and TRBJ2-7, with 7 bases fitting TRBD2. Per germline, CDR1 SNHLY and CDR2 FYNNEI. The J segment lost 4 bases and the V segment lost 0 bases, leaving 3 bases of the junction unmatched. The CDR3 covers 14 residues. CDR3: CASSEAGGGYEQYF. The CDR3 DNA reads as TGTGCCAGCAGTGAAGCGGGCGGGGGATACGAGCAGTACTTC.

This chain connects TRBV5-4 to TRBJ2-5; 9 nucleotides agree with TRBD2. J was trimmed by 5 bases and V by 3 bases; bases with no gene match: 8. Per germline, CDR1 SGHNT and CDR2 YYREEE (reference sequence). CDR3 length: 15 residues. CDR3 amino acids: CASSSSGARGETQYF. The CDR3 nucleotides read TGTGCCAGCAGCTCTAGCGGGGCAAGGGGGGAGACCCAGTACTTC.

The chain combines TRBV27 with TRBJ1-5; no definite D call. Looked up from germline, CDR1 is MNHEY and CDR2 is SMNVEV (reference sequence). This CDR3 comprises 16 residues. Deletions cut 3 bases from V and 0 bases from J, with 12 bases between. CDR3 nucleotides: TGTGCCAGCAGTTTCCTTTCGGACTATAGCAATCAGCCCCAGCATTTT. As protein: CASSFLSDYSNQPQHF.

This clone was counted a single time. This chain connects TRBV7-2 to TRBJ2-7; 8 positions match TRBD2. Trimming removed 6 bases from V and 4 bases from J; junction bases left unmatched: 8. This CDR3 spans 14 amino acids. Per germline, CDR1 SGHTA and CDR2 FQGNSA. The CDR3 region has the DNA TGTGCCAGCAGAATAACTAGCGGAGATTACGAGCAGTACTTC. Translated: CASRITSGDYEQYF.

A note on this clone: Relative to the germline gene, one junction end is altered; a read error may explain this. V usage is TRBV5-5 and J usage is TRBJ2-7, with 9 bases fitting TRBD1. Germline V gene data show CDR1 as SGHKS and CDR2 as YYEKEE (reference sequence). This CDR3 has 16 residues. The CDR3 nucleotides are TGTGCCAGCAGCTCCTCCCCCGGGACAGGGCTCTCCGAGCAGTGCTTC. Protein product: CASSSSPGTGLSEQCF.

The gene calls are TRBV29-1 and TRBJ2-3; 8 bases fit TRBD2. The CDR3 is 15 residues long. The V and J ends lost 6 bases and 2 bases, in that order; junction bases with no gene match: 10. Per the germline V gene, CDR1 is SQVTM and CDR2 is ANQGSEA. The CDR3 region has the DNA TGCAGCGTGAAGGGACTAGTAGCGAACACAGATACGCAGTATTTT. Protein product: CSVKGLVANTDTQYF.

The chain carries TRBV28 and TRBJ2-3, with D unclear. Germline CDR1 MDHEN, CDR2 SYDVKM. The V end lost 5 bases, the J end lost 2 bases, and 11 bases lay between the germline ends. The CDR3 contains 14 residues. CDR3 DNA sequence: TGTGCCAGCAGTCTTAGCCATAACACAGATACGCAGTATTTT. Translation gives CASSLSHNTDTQYF.

This clone was seen only a few times. CDR3 nucleotide sequence: TGTGCCAGCAGCCAAATTGCCCAGACAAGCCTCTATGGCTACACCTTC. This encodes CASSQIAQTSLYGYTF. The chain employs TRBV4-2 and TRBJ1-2; no reliable D call. The germline CDR1 and CDR2 sequences are LGHNA and YNFKEQ. The CDR3 spans 16 residues. V shed 2 bases and J shed 4 bases, with 17 bases lying between them.